This TCR beta chain comes out of a study of T cells after yellow fever vaccination. This clonotype was detected only a few times. The CDR3 totals 13 residues. CDR1 MNHNS and CDR2 SASEGT come from the germline V gene. With 7 bases removed from V and 0 bases from J, the gap between germline ends came to 10 bases. The study made its TCR cDNA through 5'RACE template switching. That step introduced a universal primer site along with UMIs. TCRdb called the 5' RACE reads again in MiXCR, with one record for every CDR3 protein. Here the sample spans 300,000 to 400,000 distinct CDR3 sequences, 8.7% being singletons.

The TCR sequence derives from a man younger than 30 who received the YFV17D yellow fever vaccine. The chain is built from TRBV6-1 and TRBJ2-7, with D perhaps matching TRBD2 (6 bases). The material sequenced was PBMCs, taken on the day of the first yellow fever vaccination. The CDR3 is CASKARGSYEQYF. CDR3 in DNA: TGTGCCAGCAAAGCGCGGGGCTCCTACGAGCAGTACTTC.